Reported below is one TCR beta chain. The antigen is undetermined. Trimming left V 0 bases short and J 7 bases short, with 6 bases between. CDR3 length: 13 residues. Germline CDR1 and CDR2: MNHEY and SVGAGI. This record comes from a study of OX40 agonist ivuxolimab in advanced cancers. Turning to the study itself: Of the participants, over 30% had some prior anti-PD-1, anti-PD-L1 or anti-CTLA-4 therapy, which was allowed. Regarding the study as a whole: Among the nonresponders, some also had low normalized T-cell clonal expansion.

Any history of autoimmune disease or systemic immunosuppression disqualified patients. Produced via immunoSEQ multiplex PCR; TCRdb's table is partial and in-frame only. Of about 150,000 clones listed, 85% to 95% are singletons. This sequence joins TRBV6-5 and TRBJ1-4; D not resolved. This specimen was CD4+ or CD8+ T cells sorted from blood, taken in a trial of the OX40 agonist ivuxolimab. This clonotype was obtained from an adult with an advanced solid tumor such as melanoma, head and neck, liver or kidney cancer. The CDR3 nucleotides read TGTGCCAGCAGTTACTCGGGAGGTGAAAAACTGTTTTTT. The encoded protein is CASSYSGGEKLFF.